These 32 T cell receptor beta chains share one sample of origin, sequenced in a study of CD8+CD57+ T cells in acquired aplastic anemia. Genomic DNA was employed as the template in profiling TCR beta VDJ and CDR3. Each CDR3 protein is one row after TCRdb ran MiXCR on the reads. The repertoire holds approximately 200,000 distinct CDR3 sequences, with over 60% as singletons. Sequencing was carried out using sorted CD4+, CD8+, or CD8+CD57+ T cells (not recorded which) from PBMCs. The receptors come from a human donor with severe aplastic anemia or a healthy control (not recorded which).

Regarding this clonotype: A junction boundary mismatches the germline segment, possibly from a read error. This rearrangement joins TRBV27 to TRBJ2-3, with TRBD1 identical over 7 bases. This CDR3 is built from 15 residues. Per germline, CDR1 MNHEY and CDR2 SMNVEV (reference sequence). This CDR3 reads CASSLQDLGTDTQYF. The DNA of the CDR3 is TGTGCCAGCAGTTTACAGGACCTGGGGACAGATACGCAATATTTT.

As concerns this clonotype: A much larger clone is a single base away; this may be a read error. The chain is built from TRBV7-2 and TRBJ1-2; the D gene is possibly TRBD1 (5 bases). Germline CDR1 and CDR2: SGHTA and FQGNSA. The CDR3 loop spans 15 amino acids. CDR3 nucleotides: TGTGCCAGCAGCCCCTCCCCGACAGTTAACTATGGCTACGCCTTC. Translated, it gives CASSPSPTVNYGYAF.

This clonotype was seen ten or more times. V and J are TRBV19 and TRBJ1-5; tentatively, D is TRBD1 (5 bases). The germline V and J ends were trimmed by 3 bases and 6 bases, with 6 bases remaining between them. The CDR3 is 12 residues long. Germline V gene sequence: CDR1 LNHDA, CDR2 SQIVND (reference sequence). The DNA of the CDR3 is TGTGCCAGTAGTATTGGGGGTCAGCCCCAGCATTTT. This encodes CASSIGGQPQHF. Full variable domain (remainder filled in from reference TRBV19 and TRBJ1-5): DGGITQSPKYLFRKEGQNVTLSCEQNLNHDAMYWYRQDPGQGLRLIYYSQIVNDFQKGDIAEGYSVSREKKESFPLTVTSAQKNPTAFYLCASSIGGQPQHFGDGTRLSIL.

The gene calls are TRBV19 and TRBJ2-2; D may be TRBD1 or TRBD2 (6 bases each). Trimming removed 4 bases from V and 3 bases from J, with 15 bases in between. The CDR3 contains 16 residues. Germline-derived CDR1 and CDR2 are LNHDA and SQIVND (reference sequence). The CDR3 DNA reads TGTGCCAGTAGTAAAGGGGGGTTCCCTCACACCGGGGAGCTGTTTTTT. Its protein product is CASSKGGFPHTGELFF.

The chain couples TRBV20-1 to TRBJ2-7, with a weak D call TRBD1 (6 bases). This CDR3 has 14 residues. CDR1 and CDR2 from the germline V gene are DFQATT and SNEGSKA (reference sequence). The V and J ends lost 3 bases and 2 bases respectively, with 14 bases between them. The CDR3 protein is CSASGNRDTYEQYF. CDR3 nucleotides: TGCAGTGCTAGTGGGAACAGGGACACCTACGAGCAGTACTTC.

This clonotype was found a few times. CDR3: CSASITHEQYF. As DNA, the CDR3 is TGCAGTGCTTCGATCACCCACGAGCAGTACTTC. The chain uses TRBV20-1 and TRBJ2-7; D ambiguous. V gave up 5 bases and J gave up 5 bases, with 10 bases separating them. This CDR3 spans 11 amino acids. Germline CDR1 DFQATT, CDR2 SNEGSKA (reference sequence).

V usage is TRBV20-1 and J usage is TRBJ2-1, with 11 bases identical to TRBD2. The CDR3 is 15 residues long. Germline CDR1 DFQATT, CDR2 SNEGSKA (reference sequence). With 1 base clipped from V and 6 bases from J, the junction kept 5 bases outside the gene matches. The CDR3 bases are TGCAGTGCTAGAGTAGGTCTAGCGGGGGGCAATGAGCAGTTCTTC. Its translation: CSARVGLAGGNEQFF.

This clonotype has a handful of counts. One end of the junction does not line up with germline, which may come from a read error. V is TRBV7-7 and J is TRBJ2-5; 7 bases are shared with TRBD1. Germline assignment: CDR1 SSHAT and CDR2 FNYEAQ (reference sequence). This CDR3 is 14 amino acids long. The CDR3 nucleotides read TGTGCTAGCAGCTCCGACAGGGTAGGGGAGACCCAGTACTTC. Translated: CASSSDRVGETQYF.

This chain links TRBV19 with TRBJ1-6; TRBD1 is a possible D gene (5 bases). Germline V gene sequence: CDR1 LNHDA, CDR2 SQIVND (reference sequence). Trimming took off 6 bases at V and 5 bases at J, with 11 bases between the two ends. The CDR3 spans 14 residues. CDR3 sequence (DNA): TGTGCCAGTAGCCAGGGTGAAGATAATTCACCCCTCCACTTT. Protein sequence: CASSQGEDNSPLHF. The whole variable domain, filled in from reference TRBV19 and TRBJ1-6, reads DGGITQSPKYLFRKEGQNVTLSCEQNLNHDAMYWYRQDPGQGLRLIYYSQIVNDFQKGDIAEGYSVSREKKESFPLTVTSAQKNPTAFYLCASSQGEDNSPLHFGNGTRLTVT.

Only a few counts were recorded for this clonotype. The chain has TRBV9 and TRBJ2-1, with TRBD1 as a possible D gene (5 bases). From germline, CDR1 is SGDLS and CDR2 YYNGEE. The length of the CDR3 is 13 residues. The germline V and J ends were trimmed by 0 bases and 5 bases, with 6 bases remaining between them. CDR3 in DNA: TGTGCCAGCAGCGTAGCCAGGGACAATGAGCAGTTCTTC. This translates into CASSVARDNEQFF.

The chain employs TRBV28 and TRBJ1-5; D gene ambiguous. Trimming cost V 4 bases and J 5 bases, with 6 bases left between them. Per germline, CDR1 MDHEN and CDR2 SYDVKM. The CDR3 length is 12 residues. The CDR3 DNA sequence: TGTGCCAGCAGTTGGACTGATCAGCCCCAGCATTTT. It codes for CASSWTDQPQHF. Combining the CDR3 with reference TRBV28 and TRBJ1-5 gives the whole variable domain DVKVTQSSRYLVKRTGEKVFLECVQDMDHENMFWYRQDPGLGLRLIYFSYDVKMKEKGDIPEGYSVSREKKERFSLILESASTNQTSMYLCASSWTDQPQHFGDGTRLSIL.

This clonotype was observed at least ten times. This chain links TRBV5-8 with TRBJ1-4, with a possible D match to TRBD1 (6 bases). Looked up from germline, CDR1 is SGHTS and CDR2 is YDEGEE. V was pared by 4 bases and J by 3 bases, with 16 bases between. The CDR3 covers 16 residues. The CDR3: CASSPSGGAPNEKLFF. The CDR3 coding sequence is TGTGCCAGCAGCCCAAGTGGGGGGGCGCCTAATGAAAAACTGTTTTTT.

CDR3 nucleotides: TGTGCCAGCAGTATTACAGATAACACTGAAGCTTTCTTT. Translated, it gives CASSITDNTEAFF. V and J are TRBV2 and TRBJ1-1; D gene uncertain. Trimming cost V 5 bases and J 2 bases, with 9 bases left between them. The germline V gene has CDR1 SNHLY and CDR2 FYNNEI. The CDR3 consists of 13 residues.

The rearrangement uses TRBV15 and TRBJ1-3; the D gene is possibly TRBD1 (5 bases). Germline CDR1 is LNHNV and CDR2 is YYDKDF (reference sequence). V was trimmed by 0 bases and J by 3 bases, leaving 15 bases between them. This CDR3 has 17 residues. CDR3 DNA: TGTGCCACCAGCAGAGATCGTTCGGACATCCGTGGAAACACCATATATTTT. Translating it yields CATSRDRSDIRGNTIYF.

Many counts were recorded for this clonotype. V is TRBV28 and J is TRBJ1-5; tentative D call: TRBD1 (6 bases). V lost 4 bases to trimming and J lost 5 bases, with 12 bases between them. This CDR3 has 14 residues. Germline CDR1 and CDR2: MDHEN and SYDVKM. The CDR3 region is CASSSGVEHQPQHF. The CDR3 region has the DNA TGTGCCAGCAGTTCAGGGGTAGAGCATCAGCCCCAGCATTTT.

This chain joins TRBV12-3 or TRBV12-4 and TRBJ1-2, with D possibly matching TRBD1 (5 bases). The CDR3 runs 12 residues. Trimming pared 8 bases from V and 3 bases from J, leaving 10 bases between. CDR3 in amino acids: CASRGTDYGYTF. The CDR3 nucleotides read TGTGCCAGCCGCGGGACGGACTATGGCTACACCTTC.

This chain connects TRBV19 to TRBJ2-7, with 9 bases lining up with TRBD1. From germline, CDR1 is LNHDA and CDR2 SQIVND (reference sequence). V was clipped by 3 bases and J by 5 bases; unmatched bases: 2. The CDR3 totals 13 residues. This chain's CDR3 is CASSITGGNEQYF. CDR3 bases: TGTGCCAGTAGTATTACAGGGGGCAACGAGCAGTACTTC.

This clonotype was seen once. This sequence joins TRBV7-9 and TRBJ1-1, with D uncertain. V was cut by 1 base and J by 11 bases, with 8 bases left in between. The CDR3 contains 11 residues. CDR1 and CDR2 from the germline V gene are SEHNR and FQNEAQ (reference sequence). The CDR3, as DNA: TGTGCCAGCAGCTTAGAAGTCGGGGCTTTCTTT. This codes for CASSLEVGAFF.

J is TRBJ2-5 and V is TRBV10-3; D perhaps matches TRBD1 (6 bases). CDR1 is ENHRY, CDR2 SYGVKD, per germline. This CDR3 spans 14 amino acids. The V end was cut by 8 bases, the J end by 7 bases, with 20 bases between. The chain's CDR3 is CAIGWDNDLATQYF. Here the CDR3 DNA reads TGTGCCATCGGGTGGGACAACGACCTGGCGACCCAGTACTTC.

The chain has TRBV5-1 and TRBJ2-3, with 8 bases fitting TRBD2. V trimming: 7 bases; J trimming: 5 bases; junction bases outside the gene matches: 12. Looked up from germline, CDR1 is SGHRS and CDR2 is YFSETQ. The CDR3 is made up of 15 amino acids. This CDR3 reads CASCPAGGGGDTQYF. Here the CDR3 DNA reads TGCGCCAGCTGCCCGGCGGGGGGAGGTGGAGATACGCAGTATTTT. The full variable domain, in which reference TRBV5-1 and TRBJ2-3 provide the parts outside the CDR3, is KAGVTQTPRYLIKTRGQQVTLSCSPISGHRSVSWYQQTPGQGLQFLFEYFSETQRNKGNFPGRFSGRQFSNSRSEMNVSTLELGDSALYLCASCPAGGGGDTQYFGPGTRLTVL.

This clonotype was counted at least ten times. The gene calls are TRBV11-1 and TRBJ2-7; 10 bases fit TRBD1. Germline trimming cut 5 bases from V and 3 bases from J; bases unmatched to any gene: 4. The CDR3 length is 14 residues. CDR1 and CDR2 from the germline V gene are SGHAT and FQDESV (reference sequence). The CDR3 coding sequence is TGTGCCAGCAGCCCTTGGACAGGGGGCTACGAGCAGTACTTC. Its protein is CASSPWTGGYEQYF.

V gene TRBV28 combines with J gene TRBJ1-5, with 8 bases lining up with TRBD1. Germline-derived CDR1 and CDR2 are MDHEN and SYDVKM. V shed 5 bases, J shed 4 bases, and the junction held 7 bases outside the gene matches. The CDR3 is 15 residues long. CDR3 region: CASSQRQGPNQPQHF. In DNA, the CDR3 is TGTGCCAGCAGTCAAAGACAGGGGCCGAATCAGCCCCAGCATTTT.

V usage is TRBV7-8 and J usage is TRBJ2-3; 10 bases are a match to TRBD2. The CDR3 covers 15 residues. Trimming at V came to 3 bases and at J to 4 bases, leaving 4 bases not matched to a gene. Germline CDR1 SGHVS, CDR2 FQNEAQ. The CDR3: CASSFSSGGADTQYF. CDR3 coding DNA: TGTGCCAGCAGCTTTTCGAGCGGGGGGGCAGATACGCAGTATTTT.

J is TRBJ2-1 and V is TRBV15; D ambiguous. Germline V gene sequence: CDR1 LNHNV, CDR2 YYDKDF (reference sequence). CDR3 length equals 15 residues. The V gene lost 3 bases and the J gene lost 6 bases, with 15 bases spanning the gap. The DNA of the CDR3 is TGTGCCACCAGCAGCTTGGCTGGGTCCGGCAATGAGCAGTTCTTC. It codes for CATSSLAGSGNEQFF.

The chain uses TRBV9 and TRBJ2-7, with D perhaps matching TRBD1 (5 bases). Germline values: CDR1 SGDLS, CDR2 YYNGEE. Trimming left V 0 bases short and J 5 bases short, with 9 bases between. The CDR3 consists of 13 residues. The CDR3: CASSVEGYDEQYF. The CDR3 DNA is TGTGCCAGCAGCGTAGAGGGGTACGACGAGCAGTACTTC. Drawing the rest from reference TRBV9 and TRBJ2-7, the complete variable domain is DSGVTQTPKHLITATGQRVTLRCSPRSGDLSVYWYQQSLDQGLQFLIQYYNGEERAKGNILERFSAQQFPDLHSELNLSSLELGDSALYFCASSVEGYDEQYFGPGTRLTVT.

The V and J genes are TRBV29-1 and TRBJ2-7; 11 bases line up with TRBD2. Germline assignment: CDR1 SQVTM and CDR2 ANQGSEA. V was clipped by 6 bases and J by 0 bases; unmatched bases: 4. The CDR3 is 14 amino acids. The DNA for the CDR3 is TGCAGCGTACGAACTAGCGGGAGCTCCTACGAGCAGTACTTC. Translated: CSVRTSGSSYEQYF.

This clonotype was seen repeatedly, ten times or more. The rearrangement uses TRBV11-2 and TRBJ2-7; D might be TRBD1 or TRBD2, each matching 6 bases. The CDR3 is 15 residues long. Trimming removed 2 bases from V and 2 bases from J, with 13 bases in between. In germline, CDR1 is SGHAT, CDR2 FQNNGV. CDR3 in amino acids: CASSLWPGEAYEQYF. CDR3 bases: TGTGCCAGCAGCTTATGGCCAGGGGAGGCCTACGAGCAGTACTTC.

The table lists this clonotype with a few counts. The chain employs TRBV2 and TRBJ1-2; D is possibly TRBD1 (5 bases). The germline CDR1 and CDR2 sequences are SNHLY and FYNNEI. V lost 10 bases and J lost 5, with 11 bases in between. The CDR3 has 11 residues. The CDR3 loop is CATLGGYGYTF. In DNA form, the CDR3 reads TGTGCCACCTTGGGGGGTTATGGCTACACCTTC.

The chain employs TRBV25-1 and TRBJ2-1, with 10 bases fitting TRBD2. V lost 2 bases, J lost 7 bases, and 5 bases stayed unmatched. Germline lookup yields CDR1 MGHDK and CDR2 SYGVNS. The CDR3 has 15 amino acids. CDR3 coding DNA: TGTGCCAGCAGTGAACATAGGACTAGCGGTAATGAGCAGTTCTTC. Translated, it gives CASSEHRTSGNEQFF.

This clonotype was found a few times. The chain uses TRBV7-2 and TRBJ1-6, with D hard to call. CDR1 is SGHTA and CDR2 is FQGNSA in the germline V gene. The CDR3 is 14 amino acids. Between the trimmed V and J ends, which lost 0 bases and 8 bases, there was a span of 8 bases. The CDR3 region is CASSLAGRDSPLHF. The CDR3 nucleotides read TGTGCCAGCAGCTTAGCAGGGCGCGATTCACCCCTCCACTTT. The full variable domain, completed using reference TRBV7-2 and TRBJ1-6, is GAGVSQSPSNKVTEKGKDVELRCDPISGHTALYWYRQSLGQGLEFLIYFQGNSAPDKSGLPSDRFSAERTGGSVSTLTIQRTQQEDSAVYLCASSLAGRDSPLHFGNGTRLTVT.

This clonotype was detected once. This chain uses TRBV2 with TRBJ2-1; weak D call: TRBD1 (5 bases). V was clipped by 8 bases and J by 7 bases, with 12 bases between them. The CDR3 length is 12 residues. Germline CDR1 SNHLY, CDR2 FYNNEI. CDR3 DNA: TGTGCCAGCCGAGACAGTCTAAATGAGCAGTTCTTC. This encodes CASRDSLNEQFF.

The V gene is TRBV20-1, the J gene TRBJ2-7; 8 positions match TRBD1. CDR1 is DFQATT and CDR2 is SNEGSKA in the germline V gene (reference sequence). The V gene end was trimmed by 5 bases and the J gene end by 6 bases; junction bases not matched to a gene: 0. The CDR3 is 10 residues long. The DNA for the CDR3 is TGCAGTGCTGACAGGGGCGAGCAGTACTTC. It specifies CSADRGEQYF.